The subject of this entry is one TCR beta chain. What it binds is unknown. Treatment reported: oral pan-JAK inhibitor, 5-10 mg twice daily. Specimens obtained from alopecia areata patients comprised lesional scalp punch biopsies and peripheral blood. The authors sorted CD4+ and CD8+ T cells from PBMCs. RNA extraction was followed by reverse transcription into cDNA, which acted as the sequencing template. Sequencing was performed with immunoSEQ multiplex PCR; in TCRdb, only in-frame clones are kept and a portion is missing. The sample carries 200,000 to 250,000 clones, 64% recorded once. CDR1 is SGHTA and CDR2 is FQGNSA in the germline V gene. The CDR3 has 14 amino acids. The V end was cut by 3 bases, the J end by 5 bases, with 13 bases between. The data were obtained in a study of CD8+ T cells in alopecia areata. Study findings and constraints: Among patients, TCR sharing was less clear than in mice, a difference possibly due in part to HLA diversity in the patient population.

The sample was CD4+ T cells sorted from blood, taken at week 4, from a patient treated with tofacitinib. This rearrangement joins TRBV7-2 to TRBJ1-2, with D unresolved. The receptor was isolated from a human donor with alopecia areata. The CDR3 is CASSFPGRLYGYTF. In nucleotides, the CDR3 is TGTGCCAGCAGCTTTCCCGGTCGTTTGTATGGCTACACCTTC.